What follows is one T cell receptor beta chain and its context. Its antigen remains unknown. Primers: 60 Vbeta forward and 13 Jbeta reverse. Clones were sequenced by immunoSEQ multiplex PCR, and TCRdb holds only the in-frame ones, with some missing. The data hold about 170,000 clones, with around 84% observed a single time. Per the germline V gene, CDR1 is LGHNA and CDR2 is YSLEER. V was pared by 0 bases and J by 0 bases, with 13 bases between. CDR3 length equals 17 residues. The data derive from a study of cytomegalovirus exposure and HLA in healthy donors. The study's findings and limits: Common viral pathogens (according to a later analysis) appeared linked to several of the most significant clusters. Presence/absence analyses took donor sequencing depth as roughly uniform.

The receptor's source is a man in his thirties or forties in good health and CMV-seropositive. Material for sequencing was PBMCs. The rearrangement uses TRBV4-3 and TRBJ2-3, with D perhaps matching TRBD1 (6 bases). The CDR3 DNA sequence: TGCGCCAGCAGCCAAGATATGACAGGATCTAGCACAGATACGCAGTATTTT. Its protein product is CASSQDMTGSSTDTQYF.